The present T cell receptor (beta chain) was sequenced within a study of T cells in women clearing cervical HPV infection. About the research overall: Blood came at first lesion visit for cases, post-clearance for controls.

The germline V gene encodes CDR1 SGHRS and CDR2 YFSETQ. V was pared by 4 bases and J by 0 bases, with 6 bases of the junction left unmatched. The CDR3 runs to 16 residues. Study observations and caveats: Combining TCR richness with V gene abundances gave roughly 0.88 AUC. Unknown T-cell numbers per sample may underlie the richness differences.

The assay was immunoSEQ multiplex PCR, and TCRdb's table has in-frame clones only and misses some. The sample table sets out 29,000 or so clones. Of note for this clone: Its cognate antigen is unknown. The CDR3 goes on 3 residues after the read ends, and that part is filled in from the germline J gene.

Sequencing was carried out using blood buffy coat. The chain is built from TRBV5-1 and TRBJ1-1; TRBD1 matches 10 bases. The sequence came from a woman between 18 and 69 years old with a cervical HPV16 infection that either progressed to CIN3+ or cleared (not recorded which). The CDR3 spells CASSLGQGLLNTEAFF. The CDR3 bases that were read are TGCGCCAGCAGCCTGGGACAGGGGCTATTGAACACTGAA.